This TCR beta chain stems from a study of shared clonotypes between healthy human individuals. In the study overall: Donors were a couple of women and a few men aged 18 to 49. Study conclusions and caveats: Shared clonotypes across all four donors exceeded non-shared ones in generation probability.

An assay was performed, and its level was deep. TCRdb's table, derived via immunoSEQ multiplex PCR, lists solely in-frame clones and lacks some. The sample includes about 960,000 clones, roughly 72% seen only once; the top ten take about 1.5%. The ends were cut back, 5 bases at V and 5 bases at J, with 9 bases in the middle. In germline, CDR1 is MNHEY, CDR2 SMNVEV (reference sequence). The CDR3 consists of 12 residues. In the case of this clone: Antigen unknown.

This chain connects TRBV27 to TRBJ1-2, with D possibly TRBD1 on 6 matching bases. The receptor's source is a man in his late teens or twenties in good health. Sequencing used memory CD4+ T cells sorted from blood. Subset in this sample: CD45RA-negative fraction. This CDR3 is CASSEQGYGYTF. CDR3 coding DNA: TGTGCCAGCAGTGAACAGGGTTATGGCTACACCTTC.